This T cell receptor beta chain was sequenced for a study of shared clonotypes between healthy human individuals. Trimming took 5 bases from V and 6 from J, leaving 13 bases between them. Germline-derived CDR1 and CDR2 are SEHNR and FQNEAQ (reference sequence). The CDR3 runs 13 residues. General study results and limits: Compared with memory subsets, naive subsets generally had larger estimated richness.

This clone has just one count. Its antigen remains unidentified. The sample has other DNA sequences that encode this CDR3 too. Data came from immunoSEQ multiplex PCR; TCRdb stores just in-frame clones and leaves some out. The table lists 2 million to 2.5 million clones, approximately 90% of them singletons. This receptor was obtained from a man in his late teens or twenties in good health. Some clones in this sample may be carry-over from other donors' samples. Sequenced sample: naive CD4+ T cells from PBMCs. The sample's subset: CD45RA+ positively selected. The rearrangement joins TRBV7-9 to TRBJ1-1; D is possibly TRBD1 (6 bases). Here the CDR3 DNA reads TGTGCCAGCAGCCGAACAGGGACCGCTGAAGCTTTCTTT. Translated: CASSRTGTAEAFF.